The next 4 T cell receptor beta chains were all read from a single sample in a study of blood T cell repertoires in COVID-19. Data came from immunoSEQ multiplex PCR; TCRdb stores just in-frame clones and leaves some out. This table holds around 400,000 clones, approximately 90% found once. Sequencing was performed on PBMCs or T cells enriched from blood (not recorded which). All receptors derive from a woman aged 40 to 55 who had been exposed to COVID-19.

This sequence joins TRBV10-1 and TRBJ1-2; TRBD1 matches 7 bases. This CDR3 is 13 amino acids long. The V gene's germline CDR1 is WNHNN and CDR2 SYGVQD (reference sequence). The ends lost 5 bases at V and 6 bases at J; junction bases unmatched: 6. For the CDR3, the DNA is TGCGCCAGCAGTCTCGACAGGGCGGATGGCTACACCTTC. Its protein is CASSLDRADGYTF.

This sequence joins TRBV7-8 and TRBJ1-2; the match to TRBD1 covers 8 bases. The ends lost 4 bases at V and 4 bases at J; junction bases unmatched: 8. Germline CDR1 SGHVS, CDR2 FQNEAQ. The CDR3 totals 15 residues. CDR3 coding DNA: TGTGCCAGCAGCTACAAAACAGGGGGAAGCTATGGCTACACCTTC. This codes for CASSYKTGGSYGYTF.

The chain links TRBV6-5 to TRBJ1-1; perhaps TRBD1 as D (5 bases). In germline, CDR1 is MNHEY, CDR2 SVGAGI. V was trimmed by 2 bases and J by 6 bases, leaving 13 bases between them. The CDR3 loop spans 14 amino acids. The CDR3 loop reads CASSYLDRSPEAFF. The CDR3 nucleotides read TGTGCCAGCAGTTACCTCGACAGAAGTCCTGAAGCTTTCTTT.

The J gene is TRBJ1-2, the V gene TRBV5-1; D ambiguous. This CDR3 has 14 residues. Germline V gives CDR1 SGHRS, CDR2 YFSETQ. V lost 3 bases and J 8 bases, leaving 17 bases between the germline ends. CDR3 DNA sequence: TGCGCCAGCAGCTCCCCCCGTGAGGGCTGGGGCTACACCTTC. This encodes CASSSPREGWGYTF.